This T cell receptor (beta chain) was identified during a study of blood T cells in healthy people across ages (dated by TCRdb to 2014 to 2015). Describing the broader study: In model experiments, roughly one uniquely barcoded TCR beta cDNA molecule per two T cells was captured by template switching. The donors were divided into four age groups: young (average approximately 17 years), middle-aged (about 39), aged (roughly 60) and long-lived (about 84). Age-related changes in TCR beta repertoire diversity were measured in the study by deep sequencing normalized with unique cDNA molecular identifiers. For two donors (one aged 18 to 30 and one aged 80 or older), the study analyzed two additional independent replicas of 1 million unique cDNA reads from the same blood draw. The investigation overall reported the following: Since profiling was done on bulk unsorted PBMCs, naive and antigen-experienced compartments could not be conclusively compared. Total diversity estimates from one million sequenced T cells were considered lower bounds and underestimates. Compared with the aged group, the long-lived group had more naive CD4+ T cells, fewer expanded clones and increased TCR diversity, a pattern suggesting age selection. Donor CMV infection status was unknown, potentially confounding age-related changes in expanded clonotypes. Observed TCR beta diversity correlated strongly with the percentage of naive T cells measured by flow cytometry. As age increased, observed TCR beta diversity per million T cells dropped in a roughly linear way, and a significant reduction was already evident by age around 41.

This clonotype was counted only a few times. Its specific antigen is unknown. Nothing much larger sits one base from this clone, and base qualities are not available. Library construction relied on 5' RACE. These reads were obtained on an Illumina HiSeq 2500. A second PCR of about 7 to 12 cycles was performed with a sample-barcoded 5' primer and a J-beta primer mix. A unique molecular identifier was introduced onto each TCR beta cDNA molecule by a template-switch 5' adaptor carrying 12 random nucleotides. Each sample yielded at least 3 million CDR3-containing paired-end reads. The Mint cDNA synthesis kit, primed by a TRBC-specific oligonucleotide, was used to synthesize first-strand cDNA from all RNA. All cDNA was treated with uracil-DNA glycosylase and then went through a first 18-cycle PCR with the universal primers M1SS and BC2_uni_R. Per the original workflow: Normalization of each sample was performed by random selection of 1 million high-quality reads, each carrying a distinct molecular identifier. Reads sharing molecular identifiers were discarded rather than binned into consensus sequences. MiTCR, with a Q25 quality threshold and the strictest error-elimination algorithm, was used for CDR3 identification, clonotype clustering and error correction. A nonparametric unseen species model using Euler transformation provided a lower-bound estimate of total TCR beta diversity. Using fastp at Q25 and MiXCR, TCRdb reprocessed the public reads and kept productive beta chains. Every CDR3 protein is listed once, alongside the most common genes and DNA of its rows. The V and J calls, along with clone size, are taken from TCRdb and not from the paper's own processing. In all, the sample holds more than 1,000,000 distinct CDR3 sequences, and almost 25% of those were seen once. The ten largest account for less than 0.75% of the sample.

The donors were 40 or so Caucasian individuals from Russia, aged roughly 6 to 90 years, who were systemically healthy. Each donor gave about 10 milliliters of peripheral blood, drawn into EDTA-treated Vacutainer tubes. Ficoll-Paque density-gradient centrifugation was used to isolate PBMCs, with at least 7 million per sample. Trizol reagent was used to extract total RNA from PBMCs, with at least 5 micrograms per sample. Naive CD45RAhigh/CD27high T cell percentages were measured by flow cytometry on a PBMC aliquot from every donor. These data are also associated with another study on T cells of mothers and their children. The second source states: Nine systemically healthy Caucasian individuals served as donors, namely three mothers together with their six children. cDNA synthesis used all of the extracted RNA, with around 1.5 ug of RNA in each 15 ul reaction. In the second PCR, the M1S primer added sample barcodes and 2-4 random nucleotides. Over 9.5 million TCR beta CDR3 reads were obtained for each mother, and around 3 million reads were obtained for each child. Thymic selection shapes the output of TCR recombination in a similar way in related and unrelated pairs, and inherited differences have a minor effect. Normalized repertoire overlap was always slightly but never significantly higher in related than unrelated mother-child pairs. No persistent microchimeric T cell clones were detected, at a sensitivity of roughly 100 clones per million clonotypes. Deep NGS was used in the study to compare the TCR beta repertoires of mothers and children and to look for features that separate related mother-child pairs from unrelated individuals. The mean age was roughly 40 +/- 4 years for the mothers and approximately 11 +/- 4 years for the children. After adapter ligation with NEBNext reagents, the libraries were sequenced on Illumina HiSeq 2000 with 100+100 nt paired-end reads. To prevent cross-contamination, the mother and child libraries were prepared one month apart and sequenced in separate runs. For each donor, somewhere between 500,000 and 2,000,000 distinct TCR beta clonotypes were identified. Naive TCR beta clonotypes were estimated from low-frequency clonotypes matched to each donor's FACS-determined naive share, without sorting.

The sample was blood. The sequence was obtained from a girl aged 2 to 10 in good health.

The CDR3 protein: CASSYSGLAGGRPAETQYF. The DNA sequence is given as TGTGCCAGCAGTTACTCGGGACTAGCGGGAGGGCGCCCTGCGGAGACCCAGTACTTC. The rearrangement combines TRBV6-5 with TRBJ2-5; 16 nucleotides in the junction match TRBD2. V and J are trimmed by 0 bases and 5 bases, and the gene matches miss 9 bases of the junction. From a lookup of the germline V gene, CDR1 and CDR2 are MNHEY and SVGAGI. The cysteine opens and the phenylalanine closes a CDR3 of 19 amino acids. Only the CDR3 DNA stays, 57 bases, in frame from base 1.